One and the same sample provided the 7 T cell receptor beta chains below, sequenced in a study of CD8+CD57+ T cells in acquired aplastic anemia. CDR3 and TCR beta VDJ profiling relied on genomic DNA as the template. One entry per CDR3 protein results from TCRdb running MiXCR on the reads. The table includes about 190,000 distinct CDR3 sequences, roughly half detected once. The sample was sorted CD4+, CD8+, or CD8+CD57+ T cells (not recorded which) from PBMCs. The receptors derive from a human donor in good health, serving as a control.

This clonotype was recorded at least ten times. The chain has TRBV19 and TRBJ1-1; no definite D call. CDR1 and CDR2 (germline): LNHDA, SQIVND (reference sequence). The CDR3 is made up of 15 amino acids. V gave up 9 bases and J gave up 5 bases, with 22 bases separating them. The CDR3 sequence: CASLVGAGSGTEAFF. CDR3 coding DNA: TGTGCCAGCTTAGTGGGCGCGGGGAGTGGGACTGAAGCTTTCTTT.

This clonotype was seen many times. V usage is TRBV20-1 and J usage is TRBJ1-5; D uncertain. Germline V gene lookup returns CDR1 DFQATT and CDR2 SNEGSKA (reference sequence). CDR3 length: 12 amino acids. V lost 1 base and J 3 bases, leaving 4 bases between the germline ends. The CDR3 sequence: CSARVPNQPQHF. CDR3 bases: TGCAGTGCTAGAGTCCCCAATCAGCCCCAGCATTTT.

This chain links TRBV15 with TRBJ2-5, with TRBD1 identical over 7 bases. The CDR3 consists of 13 residues. Germline lookup yields CDR1 LNHNV and CDR2 YYDKDF (reference sequence). The ends lost 10 bases at V and 5 bases at J; junction bases unmatched: 10. The CDR3 DNA follows: TGTGCCAGCAGGGGACAGCCGGGGGAGACCCAGTACTTC. Residues: CASRGQPGETQYF.

This clonotype occurred many times. The chain employs TRBV20-1 and TRBJ2-2, with a weak D call TRBD2 (5 bases). In germline, CDR1 is DFQATT, CDR2 SNEGSKA (reference sequence). Trimming left V 1 base short and J 0 bases short, with 6 bases between. The CDR3 has 14 amino acids. The CDR3 nucleotides read TGCAGTGCTAGAGCACTAGCGAACACCGGGGAGCTGTTTTTT. Its protein product is CSARALANTGELFF.

This clonotype was picked up one time. The chain recombines TRBV19 with TRBJ1-6, with TRBD1 identical over 9 bases. This CDR3 spans 14 amino acids. V was clipped by 4 bases and J by 9 bases; unmatched bases: 4. The germline CDR1 and CDR2 sequences are LNHDA and SQIVND (reference sequence). The CDR3 loop is CASSRDREGSPLHF. The CDR3 DNA reads as TGTGCCAGTAGTAGGGACAGGGAGGGTTCACCCCTCCACTTT.

This rearrangement joins TRBV6-5 to TRBJ1-4; D may be TRBD1 (5 bases). Trimming removed 0 bases at V and 3 bases at J, with 14 bases between. The germline V gene encodes CDR1 MNHEY and CDR2 SVGAGI. The CDR3 runs 17 residues. The CDR3 loop is CASSYSGPRQPNEKLFF. In DNA, the CDR3 is TGTGCCAGCAGTTACTCGGGTCCCCGACAGCCTAATGAAAAACTGTTTTTT.

With regard to this clonotype: The junction departs from germline at one end; a sequencing error may be responsible. The chain combines TRBV15 with TRBJ2-1; 11 bases agree with TRBD1. The CDR3 runs 16 residues. The germline V gene encodes CDR1 LNHNV and CDR2 YYDKDF (reference sequence). CDR3 in amino acids: CATSRGGDRGVNGQFF. The DNA of the CDR3 is TGTGCCACCAGCAGAGGGGGGGACAGGGGGGTCAATGGGCAGTTCTTC.